This TCR beta chain was identified during a study of T cell responses to AZD1222 COVID-19 vaccine. This clone was seen at least ten times. Its antigen remains unknown. TCRdb's table, derived via immunoSEQ multiplex PCR, lists solely in-frame clones and lacks some. The sample consists of about 92,000 clones, 86% of them appearing once. General study findings and limits: Clonal diversity was possibly underestimated; the donors were predominantly white British and more often female. Spike was spanned by vaccine-associated CD4 TCRs, which were dominant at 160-218 and 743-854. A reported finding is that nearly half of spike-specific TCRs target unmutated variant regions.

The CDR3 spans 13 residues. Germline V gives CDR1 SGHNT, CDR2 YENEEA. With 2 bases removed from V and 4 bases from J, the gap between germline ends came to 9 bases. The gene calls are TRBV11-3 and TRBJ2-7, with D perhaps matching TRBD2 (5 bases). This clonotype originated in an adult in good health. Sequenced here: peripheral blood, sampled on day 0 of AZD1222 vaccination. CDR3 nucleotide sequence: TGTGCCAGCAGCTTAACCCGGGGTTACGAGCAGTACTTC. It codes for CASSLTRGYEQYF.